This T cell receptor (beta chain) was retrieved from a study of blood T cell repertoires in COVID-19 (dated by TCRdb to about 2020). General notes on the study: Samples covering the acute and convalescent phases of COVID-19 were provided by collaborators in the United States, Italy and Spain. The material from the prospective study consisted of cDNA or gDNA derived from T cells, B-cell-depleted T cells, or PBMCs. Deeply sampled blood TCRbeta repertoires from subjects exposed to, actively infected with, or recovered from COVID-19 were included in the dataset. A freely available public database, intended as a resource for researchers studying the immune response to SARS-CoV-2, is where the repertoires were released. The samples were drawn from the first 160 participants of the ongoing ImmuneRACE study and from 1,254 subjects provided by 6 global collaborators. A de-identified subject ID, COVID-19 status, age in years and sex were almost always included in the sample metadata. Where HLA class I and class II types were available, the types were taken from metadata supplied by the sample provider, not from assay-based typing.

The immunoSEQ Assay, a bias-controlled multiplex PCR, was used to amplify TCRbeta CDR3 regions from genomic DNA. Regarding the original processing steps: Nucleated cell counts per sample were estimated from amplification of reference gene primers within the assay. To quantify the absolute abundance of each unique TCRbeta CDR3 rearrangement, sequence reads were collapsed and filtered. For each sample, productive Simpson clonality was calculated by taking the square root of Simpson's diversity index across productive rearrangements. The table comes from immuneACCESS by way of TCRdb, which keeps in-frame sequences with V and J called. Part of the clones is missing from these tables; in studies checked, under half for an unresolved V gene and the rest for unknown reasons. V and J calls and clone size are as listed in that table; D and trimming were resolved from the DNA. The sample table records 130,000 or so clones; 77% of these occur just once. Together, the top ten hold 6.5% to 9% of the sample.

The collaborating institutions used their own protocols to collect whole blood in K2EDTA tubes. For TCRbeta analysis, collaborators shipped samples in one of three forms: frozen whole blood, isolated PBMCs, or DNA extracted from either of those sample types. This clone was seen a handful of times. No antigen is known for it. No base-level quality is on record; no much larger clone is a single base apart. From cysteine to phenylalanine, the CDR3 is 12 amino acids long. Only the CDR3 part of the read is kept: 36 bases, read in frame from the first base. CDR1 and CDR2 are read off the germline V gene as SGHRS and YFSETQ. The germline ends are 7 bases apart after V is trimmed by 2 bases and J by 5 bases. On the study overall, not on this receptor specifically: How much clinical and demographic metadata was included differed by source and by participant, and the metadata was provided uncurated.

The chain was built from TRBV5-1 and TRBJ1-1; the D segment cannot be called with confidence. The origin of this receptor is a human donor in a cohort sampled during active COVID-19. Sequencing was performed on peripheral blood. CDR3 loop: CASSLGRTEAFF. The nucleotide sequence is TGCGCCAGCAGCTTAGGGAGGACTGAAGCTTTCTTT.